These T cell receptor beta chains were read from a single sample in a study of blood T cells in healthy people across ages. One entry per CDR3 protein, called by TCRdb with MiXCR from the 5' RACE reads. The sample records around 800,000 distinct CDR3 sequences, about a quarter being singletons. These data are also associated with another study on T cells of mothers and their children.

The sequenced material came from blood. These receptors came from a boy aged 5-17 years in good health. Each CDR3 is given with its conserved first and last residue. D genes are given only for firm matches. Some rows have no size entry. The others give once, few or many, or a class for an expanded clone.

TRBJ2-7 | TRBV6-6 | . | 13 | few | CASSYRHIYEQYF | TGTGCCAGCAGTTACCGACACATATACGAGCAGTACTTC
TRBJ2-5 | TRBV7-6 | . | 15 | few | CASSLMDRRQETQYF | TGTGCCAGCAGCCTTATGGACCGCCGCCAAGAGACCCAGTACTTC
TRBJ2-7 | TRBV20-1 | TRBD2 | 14 | . | CSARTRRGTYEQYF | TGCAGTGCTAGAACACGGCGGGGGACCTACGAGCAGTACTTC
TRBJ1-1 | TRBV7-9 | . | 13 | . | CASSPDRIAEAFF | TGTGCCAGCAGCCCCGACAGGATCGCTGAAGCTTTCTTT
TRBJ2-5 | TRBV5-1 | TRBD1 | 15 | . | CASNSGRGRIETQYF | TGCGCCAGCAATTCGGGCAGGGGGCGAATAGAGACCCAGTACTTC
TRBJ2-1 | TRBV12-3/TRBV12-4 | . | 14 | . | CAVQRGSSYNEQFF | TGTGCCGTCCAGAGGGGCTCCTCCTACAATGAGCAGTTCTTC
TRBJ2-5 | TRBV12-3/TRBV12-4 | . | 13 | . | CARSLQEGETQYF | TGTGCCCGCAGTTTACAGGAAGGGGAGACCCAGTACTTC
TRBJ2-4 | TRBV27 | . | 15 | . | CASSLKGRGPNIQYF | TGTGCCAGCAGTTTAAAAGGTCGGGGGCCAAACATTCAGTACTTC
TRBJ2-1 | TRBV29-1 | . | 14 | few | CSVGPFSSYNEQFF | TGCAGCGTTGGTCCGTTTAGCTCCTACAATGAGCAGTTCTTC
TRBJ2-6 | TRBV10-3 | TRBD1 | 14 | . | CATQGAEGANVLTF | TGTGCCACACAGGGGGCGGAAGGGGCCAACGTCCTGACTTTC
TRBJ2-7 | TRBV5-1 | TRBD1 | 15 | few | CASSLLQGANYEQYF | TGCGCCAGCAGCTTACTACAGGGGGCTAATTACGAGCAGTACTTC
TRBJ2-7 | TRBV6-5 | TRBD1 | 15 | few | CASSYQYRGNYEQYF | TGTGCCAGCAGTTATCAATACAGGGGGAACTACGAGCAGTACTTC
TRBJ2-1 | TRBV12-3/TRBV12-4 | . | 12 | . | CASNGGHNEQFF | TGTGCCAGCAACGGGGGTCACAATGAGCAGTTCTTC
TRBJ2-7 | TRBV7-9 | . | 14 | . | CASSSSPAVYEQYF | TGTGCCAGCAGCTCATCCCCGGCGGTCTACGAGCAGTACTTC
TRBJ2-7 | TRBV4-2 | TRBD2 | 15 | . | CASSPGLAGGLEQYF | TGTGCCAGCAGCCCTGGACTAGCGGGGGGGCTCGAGCAGTACTTC
TRBJ1-2 | TRBV7-3 | . | 13 | few | CASSWGGDYGYTF | TGTGCCAGCAGCTGGGGGGGGGACTATGGCTACACCTTC
TRBJ1-3 | TRBV12-3/TRBV12-4 | . | 15 | . | CASSPMGKPGNTIYF | TGTGCCAGCAGTCCTATGGGGAAACCTGGAAACACCATATATTTT
TRBJ1-2 | TRBV4-1 | . | 18 | . | CASSQDLPPSMYPYGYTF | TGCGCCAGCAGCCAAGACCTACCTCCCTCCATGTATCCCTATGGCTACACCTTC